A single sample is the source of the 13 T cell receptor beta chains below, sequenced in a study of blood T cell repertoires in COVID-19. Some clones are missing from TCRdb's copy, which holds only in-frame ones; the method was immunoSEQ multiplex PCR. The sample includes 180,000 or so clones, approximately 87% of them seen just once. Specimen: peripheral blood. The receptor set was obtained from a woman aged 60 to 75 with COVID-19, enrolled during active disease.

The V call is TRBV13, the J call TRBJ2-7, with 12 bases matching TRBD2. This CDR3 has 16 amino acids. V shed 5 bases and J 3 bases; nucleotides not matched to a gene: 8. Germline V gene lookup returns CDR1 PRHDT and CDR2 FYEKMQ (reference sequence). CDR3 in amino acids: CASSLPTSGSYYEQYF. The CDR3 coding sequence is TGTGCCAGCAGCCTGCCGACTAGCGGGAGTTACTACGAGCAGTACTTC.

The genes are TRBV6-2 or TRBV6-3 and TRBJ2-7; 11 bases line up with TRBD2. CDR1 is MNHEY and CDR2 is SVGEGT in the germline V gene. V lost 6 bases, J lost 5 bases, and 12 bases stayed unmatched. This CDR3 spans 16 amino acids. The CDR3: CASSRPLSGRVNEQYF. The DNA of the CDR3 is TGTGCCAGCAGCCGACCGCTTAGCGGGAGGGTCAACGAGCAGTACTTC.

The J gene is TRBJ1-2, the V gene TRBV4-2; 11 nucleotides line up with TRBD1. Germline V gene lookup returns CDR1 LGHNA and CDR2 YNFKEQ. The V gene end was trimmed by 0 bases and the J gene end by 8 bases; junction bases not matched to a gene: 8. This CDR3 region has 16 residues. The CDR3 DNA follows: TGTGCCAGCAGCCAAGAAAACCGGGACAGGGGGTTCGGCTACACCTTC. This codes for CASSQENRDRGFGYTF.

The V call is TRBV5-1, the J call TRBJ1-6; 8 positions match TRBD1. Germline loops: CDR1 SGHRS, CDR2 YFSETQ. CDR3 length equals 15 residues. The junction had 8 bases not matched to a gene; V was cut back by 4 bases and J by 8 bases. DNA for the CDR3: TGCGCCAGCAGCGGTCGGACAGGGCGAGATTCACCCCTCCACTTT. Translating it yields CASSGRTGRDSPLHF.

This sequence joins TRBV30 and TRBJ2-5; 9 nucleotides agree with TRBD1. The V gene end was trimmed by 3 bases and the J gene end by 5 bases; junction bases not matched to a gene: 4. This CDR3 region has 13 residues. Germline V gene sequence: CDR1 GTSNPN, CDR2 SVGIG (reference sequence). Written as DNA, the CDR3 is TGTGCCTGGAGAACAGGGGGCCGTGAGACCCAGTACTTC. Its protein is CAWRTGGRETQYF.

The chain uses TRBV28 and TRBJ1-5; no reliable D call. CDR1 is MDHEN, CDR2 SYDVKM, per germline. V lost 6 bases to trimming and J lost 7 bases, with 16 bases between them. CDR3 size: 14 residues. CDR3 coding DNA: TGTGCCAGCAGCCCAGCTGAGGGTCGGCAGCCCCAGCATTTT. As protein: CASSPAEGRQPQHF.

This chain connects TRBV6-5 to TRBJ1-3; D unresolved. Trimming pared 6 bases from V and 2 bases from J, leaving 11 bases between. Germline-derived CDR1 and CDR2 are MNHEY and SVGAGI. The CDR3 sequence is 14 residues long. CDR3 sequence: CASSRTLPGNTIYF. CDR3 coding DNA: TGTGCCAGCAGCCGTACTCTACCTGGAAACACCATATATTTT.

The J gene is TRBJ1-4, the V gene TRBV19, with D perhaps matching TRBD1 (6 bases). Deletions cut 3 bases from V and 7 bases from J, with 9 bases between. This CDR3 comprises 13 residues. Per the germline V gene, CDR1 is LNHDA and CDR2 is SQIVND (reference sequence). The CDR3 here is CASSMGASEKLFF. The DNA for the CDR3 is TGTGCCAGTAGTATGGGGGCCTCTGAAAAACTGTTTTTT. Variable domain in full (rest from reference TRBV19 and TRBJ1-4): DGGITQSPKYLFRKEGQNVTLSCEQNLNHDAMYWYRQDPGQGLRLIYYSQIVNDFQKGDIAEGYSVSREKKESFPLTVTSAQKNPTAFYLCASSMGASEKLFFGSGTQLSVL.

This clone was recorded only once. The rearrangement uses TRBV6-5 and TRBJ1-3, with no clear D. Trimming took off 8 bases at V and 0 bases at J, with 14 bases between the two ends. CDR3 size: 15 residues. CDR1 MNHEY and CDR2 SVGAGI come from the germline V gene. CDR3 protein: CASSFSFLSGNTIYF. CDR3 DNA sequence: TGTGCCAGCTCGTTCTCCTTCCTCTCTGGAAACACCATATATTTT.

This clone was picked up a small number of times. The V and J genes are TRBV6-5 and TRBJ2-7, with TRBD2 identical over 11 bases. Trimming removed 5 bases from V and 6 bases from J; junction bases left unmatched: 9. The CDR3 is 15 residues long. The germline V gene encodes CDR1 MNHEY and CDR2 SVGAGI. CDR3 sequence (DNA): TGTGCCAGCAGTCCGCGACTAGCGGGACCACCCGAGCAGTACTTC. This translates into CASSPRLAGPPEQYF.

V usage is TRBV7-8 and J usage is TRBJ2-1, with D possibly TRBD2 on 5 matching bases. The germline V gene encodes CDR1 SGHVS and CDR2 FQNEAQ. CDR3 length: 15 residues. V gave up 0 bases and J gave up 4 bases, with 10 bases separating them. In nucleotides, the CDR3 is TGTGCCAGCAGCTTAGCGGGAGACGGTTACAATGAGCAGTTCTTC. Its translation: CASSLAGDGYNEQFF.

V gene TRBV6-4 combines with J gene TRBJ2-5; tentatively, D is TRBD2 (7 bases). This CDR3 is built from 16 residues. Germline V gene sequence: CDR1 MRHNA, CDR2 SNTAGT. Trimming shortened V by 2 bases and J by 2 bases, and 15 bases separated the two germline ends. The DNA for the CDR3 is TGTGCCAGCAGTGACCCAGGGGAGGGCCGACAAGAGACCCAGTACTTC. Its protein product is CASSDPGEGRQETQYF.

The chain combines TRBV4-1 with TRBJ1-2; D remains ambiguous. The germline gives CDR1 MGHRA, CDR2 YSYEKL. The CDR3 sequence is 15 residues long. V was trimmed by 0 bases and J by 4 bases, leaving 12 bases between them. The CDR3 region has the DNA TGCGCCAGCAGCCAAGAGGAGGGCATTGCCTATGGCTACACCTTC. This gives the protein CASSQEEGIAYGYTF.